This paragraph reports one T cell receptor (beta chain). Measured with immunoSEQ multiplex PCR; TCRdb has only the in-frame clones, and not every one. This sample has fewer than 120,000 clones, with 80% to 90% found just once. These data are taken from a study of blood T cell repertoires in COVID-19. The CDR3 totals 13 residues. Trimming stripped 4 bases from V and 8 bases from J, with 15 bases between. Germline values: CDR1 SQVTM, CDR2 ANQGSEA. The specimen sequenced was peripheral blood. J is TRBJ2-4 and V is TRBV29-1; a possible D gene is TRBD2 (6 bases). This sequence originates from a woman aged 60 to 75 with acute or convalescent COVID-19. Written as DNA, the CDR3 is TGCAGCGTTGTAGTCGGAGGGGATGACATTCAGTACTTC. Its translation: CSVVVGGDDIQYF. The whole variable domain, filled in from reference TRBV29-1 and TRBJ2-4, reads SAVISQKPSRDICQRGTSLTIQCQVDSQVTMMFWYRQQPGQSLTLIATANQGSEATYESGFVIDKFPISRPNLTFSTLTVSNMSPEDSSIYLCSVVVGGDDIQYFGAGTRLSVL.